A single sample is the source of the 5 T cell receptor beta chains below, sequenced in a study of CD8 T cells in ankylosing spondylitis. One entry per CDR3 protein results from TCRdb running MiXCR on the 5' RACE reads. The sample consists of some 42,000 distinct CDR3 sequences, less than 3.5% of them appearing once. Sequences were obtained from blood, either unsorted or a sorted T cell fraction (not recorded which). Source of these receptors: a male donor with ankylosing spondylitis or in good health (not recorded which).

For this clonotype: With a much larger clone just one base away, this may be a read error. This chain uses TRBV9 with TRBJ2-5; D is unclear. The CDR3 has 14 amino acids. CDR1 is SGDLS and CDR2 is YYNGEE in the germline V gene. Deletions cut 1 base from V and 5 bases from J, with 12 bases between. CDR3: CASSVRRSTETQYF. In DNA form, the CDR3 reads TGTGCCAGCAGCGTAAGAAGGTCAACGGAGACCCAGTACTTC.

This clonotype was detected ten times or more. The chain combines TRBV9 with TRBJ2-3, with D hard to call. CDR1 and CDR2 (germline): SGDLS, YYNGEE. Trimming shortened V by 0 bases and J by 3 bases, and 11 bases separated the two germline ends. This CDR3 is 15 amino acids long. The DNA of the CDR3 is TGTGCCAGCAGCGTAGCGGGCCAGGAAACAGATACGCAGTATTTT. As protein: CASSVAGQETDTQYF.

In this sample, this clonotype turned up many times. The J gene is TRBJ2-5, the V gene TRBV9, with D perhaps matching TRBD1 (6 bases). Germline V gene lookup returns CDR1 SGDLS and CDR2 YYNGEE. CDR3 length: 14 residues. Trimming shortened V by 4 bases and J by 2 bases, and 12 bases separated the two germline ends. CDR3 DNA: TGTGCCAGCAGCATTACGACAGGACAAGAGACCCAGTACTTC. This gives the protein CASSITTGQETQYF. Supplemented by reference TRBV9 and TRBJ2-5, the full variable domain reads DSGVTQTPKHLITATGQRVTLRCSPRSGDLSVYWYQQSLDQGLQFLIQYYNGEERAKGNILERFSAQQFPDLHSELNLSSLELGDSALYFCASSITTGQETQYFGPGTRLLVL.

This clonotype was observed a handful of times. V and J are TRBV23-1 and TRBJ2-5, with a tentative D call TRBD2 (6 bases). TRBV23-1 is given ORF status, its function remaining uncertain. Trimming left V 3 bases short and J 0 bases short, with 20 bases between. This CDR3 contains 18 residues. CDR3 sequence: CASSHPLGGTDYQETQYF. In DNA, the CDR3 is TGCGCCAGCAGTCACCCACTAGGCGGGACGGACTACCAAGAGACCCAGTACTTC.

This clonotype was picked up a small number of times. V usage is TRBV9 and J usage is TRBJ2-1; D is possibly TRBD2 (6 bases). Trimming shortened V by 3 bases and J by 5 bases, and 15 bases separated the two germline ends. CDR3 length: 15 residues. CDR1 is SGDLS, CDR2 YYNGEE, per germline. The chain's CDR3 is CASSGLAVTNNEQFF. In DNA form, the CDR3 reads TGTGCCAGCAGCGGATTAGCGGTTACCAACAATGAGCAGTTCTTC.